What follows are 23 T cell receptor beta chains derived from one specimen sequenced in a study of blood T cell repertoires in COVID-19. Profiling relied on immunoSEQ multiplex PCR, and the TCRdb table lists in-frame clones only, not all of them. The sample contains some 70,000 clones, under 90% of which appear only once. The sequencing input was peripheral blood. The receptors were gathered from a man aged 50-59 years with COVID-19, enrolled during active disease.

The chain employs TRBV3-1 (or the pseudogene TRBV3-2) and TRBJ2-3; 7 bases line up with TRBD2. This CDR3 is 17 amino acids long. Trimming took 0 bases from V and 3 from J; bases not matched to a gene: 9. Germline-derived CDR1 and CDR2 are LGHDT and YNNKEL (reference sequence). The CDR3 DNA reads TGTGCCAGCAGCCAAGACCTAGAGGCGGGGGAGACAGATACGCAGTATTTT. It translates to CASSQDLEAGETDTQYF.

This chain uses TRBV30 with TRBJ2-6, with 7 bases matching TRBD1. This CDR3 is 16 amino acids long. J gave up 0 bases and V 5 bases, and 7 bases lay outside the gene matches. CDR1 GTSNPN and CDR2 SVGIG come from the germline V gene (reference sequence). The DNA of the CDR3 is TGTGCCTGGCTAGGGACAGCCCACTCTGGGGCCAACGTCCTGACTTTC. Its protein product is CAWLGTAHSGANVLTF. Full variable domain (remainder filled in from reference TRBV30 and TRBJ2-6): SQTIHQWPATLVQPVGSPLSLECTVEGTSNPNLYWYRQAAGRGLQLLFYSVGIGQISSEVPQNLSASRPQDRQFILSSKKLLLSDSGFYLCAWLGTAHSGANVLTFGAGSRLTVL.

This clone occurred once. The chain uses TRBV24-1 and TRBJ1-2; a possible D gene is TRBD1 (5 bases). Trimming removed 5 bases from V and 6 bases from J, with 12 bases in between. The CDR3 runs 13 residues. The germline V gene encodes CDR1 KGHDR and CDR2 SFDVKD. CDR3 nucleotides: TGTGCCACCAGTGCGGGGGGTGACGATGGCTACACCTTC. Translating gives CATSAGGDDGYTF.

The chain carries TRBV6-5 and TRBJ2-2; D is possibly TRBD1 (6 bases). Trimming stripped 4 bases from V and 4 bases from J, with 10 bases between. The CDR3 spans 14 residues. Germline CDR1 MNHEY, CDR2 SVGAGI. This CDR3 is CASSLQGFTGELFF. CDR3 DNA: TGTGCCAGCAGTTTACAGGGATTCACCGGGGAGCTGTTTTTT.

The genes are TRBV11-2 and TRBJ1-2; possible D gene TRBD1, 6 bases. Germline CDR1 SGHAT, CDR2 FQNNGV. Between the trimmed V and J ends, which lost 0 bases and 0 bases, there was a span of 17 bases. CDR3 length equals 18 residues. The CDR3: CASSLDLGRRQANYGYTF. The CDR3 DNA follows: TGTGCCAGCAGCTTAGACCTTGGTAGGAGACAGGCTAACTATGGCTACACCTTC.

CDR3 bases: TGCGCCAGCAGCTTGCGGGGGAACTATGGCTACACCTTC. It yields the protein CASSLRGNYGYTF. The chain links TRBV5-1 to TRBJ1-2, with D tentatively TRBD1 (5 bases). V lost 1 base, J lost 2 bases, and 6 bases lay in between. Germline V lookup: CDR1 SGHRS, CDR2 YFSETQ. This CDR3 contains 13 residues.

This rearrangement joins TRBV11-3 to TRBJ2-1; no reliable D call. The ends were cut back, 4 bases at V and 6 bases at J, with 10 bases in the middle. CDR1 and CDR2 (germline): SGHNT, YENEEA. The CDR3 has 13 residues. CDR3 sequence (DNA): TGTGCCAGCAGCTCCGGTGAACTCAATGAGCAGTTCTTC. The encoded protein is CASSSGELNEQFF.

The chain couples TRBV7-8 to TRBJ2-1; 8 positions match TRBD2. This CDR3 is 13 amino acids long. Per germline, CDR1 SGHVS and CDR2 FQNEAQ. V was pared by 8 bases and J by 8 bases, with 8 bases of the junction left unmatched. The CDR3 DNA follows: TGTGCCAGCGGACCGCGGGGGGTGCATGAGCAGTTCTTC. Protein: CASGPRGVHEQFF.

V gene TRBV9 combines with J gene TRBJ1-6; D gene uncertain. Looked up from germline, CDR1 is SGDLS and CDR2 is YYNGEE. V was pared by 4 bases and J by 8 bases, with 7 bases between. CDR3 size: 12 residues. The CDR3 sequence: CASSPGDSPLHF. CDR3 bases: TGTGCCAGCAGCCCGGGAGATTCACCCCTCCACTTT.

This chain uses TRBV4-2 with TRBJ2-2; D remains ambiguous. There are 12 residues in the CDR3. CDR1 is LGHNA and CDR2 is YNFKEQ in the germline V gene. Trimming took off 4 bases at V and 6 bases at J, with 6 bases between the two ends. The CDR3 bases are TGTGCCAGCAGCCGATTAGCCGGGGAGCTGTTTTTT. Translating it yields CASSRLAGELFF.

The chain combines TRBV30 with TRBJ1-4; D is unclear. V was shortened by 1 base and J by 2 bases, with 8 bases between the two germline ends. Germline V gene lookup returns CDR1 GTSNPN and CDR2 SVGIG (reference sequence). The CDR3 runs to 14 residues. The CDR3 bases are TGTGCCTGGAGTGATGGAGTTACTAATGAAAAACTGTTTTTT. Translating it yields CAWSDGVTNEKLFF. Looking up the rest from reference TRBV30 and TRBJ1-4 gives the full variable domain: SQTIHQWPATLVQPVGSPLSLECTVEGTSNPNLYWYRQAAGRGLQLLFYSVGIGQISSEVPQNLSASRPQDRQFILSSKKLLLSDSGFYLCAWSDGVTNEKLFFGSGTQLSVL.

The rearrangement links TRBV7-3 to TRBJ2-2; TRBD2 aligns across 10 bases. The CDR3 has 15 residues. Germline CDR1 reads SGHTA; CDR2 reads FQGTGA. With 3 bases clipped from V and 4 bases from J, the junction kept 2 bases outside the gene matches. CDR3 region: CASSFSGGLTGELFF. CDR3 DNA sequence: TGTGCCAGCAGCTTTAGCGGGGGGCTCACCGGGGAGCTGTTTTTT. Together with reference TRBV7-3 and TRBJ2-2, the CDR3 gives the full variable domain: GAGVSQTPSNKVTEKGKYVELRCDPISGHTALYWYRQSLGQGPEFLIYFQGTGAADDSGLPNDRFFAVRPEGSVSTLKIQRTERGDSAVYLCASSFSGGLTGELFFGEGSRLTVL.

In this sample, this clone turned up a few times. The chain is built from TRBV19 and TRBJ1-2; D possibly corresponds to TRBD1 (6 bases). The CDR3 contains 14 residues. Per the germline V gene, CDR1 is LNHDA and CDR2 is SQIVND (reference sequence). V was trimmed by 6 bases and J by 3 bases, leaving 14 bases between them. For the CDR3, the DNA is TGTGCCAGTAGCCGGGACACGGACGACTATGGCTACACCTTC. Translating it yields CASSRDTDDYGYTF.

The J gene is TRBJ1-5, the V gene TRBV7-2; TRBD1 is a possible D gene (5 bases). Germline loops: CDR1 SGHTA, CDR2 FQGNSA. CDR3 size: 12 residues. V lost 3 bases and J lost 5, with 5 bases in between. The CDR3 spells CASSFRDQPQHF. The CDR3 DNA reads TGTGCCAGCAGCTTCAGGGATCAGCCCCAGCATTTT.

The chain carries TRBV4-2 and TRBJ1-1; TRBD1 matches 7 bases. The J segment lost 1 base and the V segment lost 1 base, leaving 3 bases of the junction unmatched. CDR1 and CDR2 (germline): LGHNA, YNFKEQ. The CDR3 contains 15 residues. CDR3 sequence reads: CASSQVGQTNTEAFF. The CDR3 DNA is TGTGCCAGCAGCCAAGTGGGACAGACGAACACTGAAGCTTTCTTT.

The chain has TRBV5-4 and TRBJ2-7, with D unresolved. V gave up 2 bases and J gave up 0 bases, with 6 bases separating them. Per germline, CDR1 SGHNT and CDR2 YYREEE (reference sequence). CDR3 size: 13 residues. CDR3 DNA: TGTGCCAGCAGCTTTCCGAGCTCCTACGAGCAGTACTTC. Its translation is CASSFPSSYEQYF.

This clone appeared once. Written as DNA, the CDR3 is TGTGCCAGCAGCGTAGGGAGGGGTGCGGTTGGCTACACCTTC. This translates into CASSVGRGAVGYTF. V usage is TRBV9 and J usage is TRBJ1-2, with a weak D call TRBD1 (5 bases). This CDR3 is 14 amino acids long. V dropped 0 bases and J dropped 7 bases, with 13 bases sitting between them. CDR1 is SGDLS, CDR2 YYNGEE, per germline.

This clone was observed a single time. This chain connects TRBV2 to TRBJ1-1; tentatively, D is TRBD1 (5 bases). With 4 bases removed from V and 3 bases from J, the gap between germline ends came to 15 bases. The CDR3 is 15 amino acids. CDR1 SNHLY and CDR2 FYNNEI come from the germline V gene. Written as DNA, the CDR3 is TGTGCCAGCAGTGCCGTCGAGGTCAGGGACACTGAAGCTTTCTTT. This codes for CASSAVEVRDTEAFF.

The V gene is TRBV11-3, the J gene TRBJ2-7; D is perhaps TRBD1 (6 bases). This CDR3 region has 15 residues. V was shortened by 1 base and J by 7 bases, with 17 bases between the two germline ends. Per germline, CDR1 SGHNT and CDR2 YENEEA. This CDR3 reads CASSLGGTGRGEQYF. In DNA, the CDR3 is TGTGCCAGCAGCTTAGGGGGTACAGGGCGAGGAGAGCAGTACTTC.

This clone was observed a handful of times. The V call is TRBV10-2, the J call TRBJ2-3; the match to TRBD1 covers 10 bases. V gave up 5 bases and J gave up 3 bases; unmatched junction bases: 11. The CDR3 has 17 residues. Germline lookup yields CDR1 WSHSY and CDR2 SAAADI. The CDR3 is CASSPIGRQGATDTQYF. CDR3 bases: TGCGCCAGCAGTCCCATAGGACGACAGGGGGCGACAGATACGCAGTATTTT.

In its sample, this clone was seen once. This chain connects TRBV2 to TRBJ2-7; 11 bases match TRBD1. This CDR3 contains 13 residues. The ends lost 7 bases at V and 4 bases at J; junction bases unmatched: 3. From germline, CDR1 is SNHLY and CDR2 FYNNEI. The CDR3 sequence is CASNGQGAYEQYF. DNA for the CDR3: TGTGCCAGCAATGGACAGGGGGCTTACGAGCAGTACTTC.

The chain is built from TRBV10-3 and TRBJ2-7; no definite D call. Germline CDR1 and CDR2: ENHRY and SYGVKD. CDR3 length: 14 amino acids. V was shortened by 0 bases and J by 3 bases, with 9 bases between the two germline ends. The CDR3 region has the DNA TGTGCCATCAGTGAGTCACGGTCTCTCTACGAGCAGTACTTC. Amino acid sequence: CAISESRSLYEQYF.

The V and J genes are TRBV5-1 and TRBJ1-1; D is undetermined. The V gene lost 0 bases and the J gene lost 1 base, with 4 bases spanning the gap. Germline V lookup: CDR1 SGHRS, CDR2 YFSETQ. The length of the CDR3 is 13 residues. CDR3 region: CASSLGANTEAFF. Written as DNA, the CDR3 is TGCGCCAGCAGCTTGGGCGCGAACACTGAAGCTTTCTTT.